This T cell receptor (beta chain) emerged from a study of T cells after yellow fever vaccination. General study findings and limits: Repertoires sorted by FACS could include abundant clonotypes that are contaminants from the bulk population. Re-detected after boosting: most primary clones, about 95% of CD4 and about 89% of CD8.

Template-switching 5'RACE yielded the TCR cDNA; a universal primer site and UMIs were added in the process. TCRdb reanalysed the 5' RACE reads using MiXCR and keeps one entry per CDR3 protein. The top ten hold more than 0.8% of the sample, which has a few hundred thousand distinct CDR3 sequences, 6.9% seen once. This clonotype was seen a handful of times. The antigen is undetermined. V gave up 3 bases and J gave up 5 bases, with 10 bases separating them. This CDR3 is 13 amino acids long. The germline V gene has CDR1 SGHTA and CDR2 FQGNSA. The J gene is TRBJ2-5, the V gene TRBV7-2; D is possibly TRBD2 (5 bases). Here the sequenced sample was CD4+ T cells sorted from PBMCs, taken 15 days after the yellow fever booster vaccination. The sequence was obtained from a man aged 25 to 40 who received the YFV17D yellow fever vaccine. This CDR3 reads CASSFWGEETQYF. The CDR3 coding sequence is TGTGCCAGCAGCTTCTGGGGAGAGGAGACCCAGTACTTC.